This T cell receptor (beta chain) was found in a study of T cells in Graves' hyperthyroidism and ophthalmopathy. Notes on the study in general: Blood also showed most of the thyroid clonotypes that were expanded above 0.001. Ophthalmopathy was separated from stable hyperthyroidism by a 13 V-J model.

This clonotype appeared a few times. Its antigen is unidentified. It was uncontrolled infection, other autoimmune disease, pregnancy or lactation that excluded patients. Researchers amplified the TCR beta CDR3 regions from RNA transcripts. Primed by the HTBI set, a first-round RT-PCR was run on the TCR CDR3. TCRdb reprocessed the multiplex PCR reads via MiXCR and lists one record per CDR3 protein. This table has a few hundred thousand distinct CDR3 sequences, 15% to 17% appearing once. This CDR3 is built from 14 residues. The germline CDR1 and CDR2 sequences are DFQATT and SNEGSKA (reference sequence).

Source material: blood. The sequence came from a woman aged 25-40 years with Graves' hyperthyroidism. The chain is built from TRBV20-1 and TRBJ2-4; 9 positions agree with TRBD2. The CDR3 spells CSAMSGRLVNIQYF. DNA of the CDR3: TGCAGCGCCATGAGCGGGAGGTTGGTTAACATTCAGTACTTC.